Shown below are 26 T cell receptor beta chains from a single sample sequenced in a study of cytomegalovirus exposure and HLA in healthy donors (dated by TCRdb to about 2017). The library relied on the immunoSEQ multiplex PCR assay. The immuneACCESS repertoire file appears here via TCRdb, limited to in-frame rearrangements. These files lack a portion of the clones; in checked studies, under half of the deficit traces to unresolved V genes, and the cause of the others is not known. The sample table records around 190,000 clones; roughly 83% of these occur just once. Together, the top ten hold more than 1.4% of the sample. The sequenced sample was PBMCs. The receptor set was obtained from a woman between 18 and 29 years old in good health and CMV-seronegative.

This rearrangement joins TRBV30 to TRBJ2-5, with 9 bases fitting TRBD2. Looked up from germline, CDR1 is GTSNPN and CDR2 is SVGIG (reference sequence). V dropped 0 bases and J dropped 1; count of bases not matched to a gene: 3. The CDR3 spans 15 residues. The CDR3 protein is CAWSVHSGGQETQYF. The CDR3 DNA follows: TGTGCCTGGAGTGTCCATAGCGGGGGCCAAGAGACCCAGTACTTC.

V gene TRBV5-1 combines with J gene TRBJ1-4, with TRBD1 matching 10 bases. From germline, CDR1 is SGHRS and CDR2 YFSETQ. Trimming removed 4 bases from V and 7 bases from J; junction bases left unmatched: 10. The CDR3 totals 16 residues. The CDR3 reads CASSIEGQGRGEKLFF. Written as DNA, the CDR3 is TGCGCCAGCAGCATTGAGGGACAGGGGAGGGGTGAAAAACTGTTTTTT.

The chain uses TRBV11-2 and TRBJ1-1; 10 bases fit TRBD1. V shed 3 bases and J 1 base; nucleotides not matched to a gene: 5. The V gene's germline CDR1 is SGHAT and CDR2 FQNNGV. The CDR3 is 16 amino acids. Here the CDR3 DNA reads TGTGCCAGCAGCTTGATAAGGACAGGGGGGAACACTGAAGCTTTCTTT. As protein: CASSLIRTGGNTEAFF. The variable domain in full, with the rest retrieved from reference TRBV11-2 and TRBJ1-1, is EAGVAQSPRYKIIEKRQSVAFWCNPISGHATLYWYQQILGQGPKLLIQFQNNGVVDDSQLPKDRFSAERLKGVDSTLKIQPAKLEDSAVYLCASSLIRTGGNTEAFFGQGTRLTVV.

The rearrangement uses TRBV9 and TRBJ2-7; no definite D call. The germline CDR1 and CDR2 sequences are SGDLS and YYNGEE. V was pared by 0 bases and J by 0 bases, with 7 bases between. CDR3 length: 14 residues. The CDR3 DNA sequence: TGTGCCAGCAGCGTAGAAGCCCTCTCCTACGAGCAGTACTTC. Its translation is CASSVEALSYEQYF.

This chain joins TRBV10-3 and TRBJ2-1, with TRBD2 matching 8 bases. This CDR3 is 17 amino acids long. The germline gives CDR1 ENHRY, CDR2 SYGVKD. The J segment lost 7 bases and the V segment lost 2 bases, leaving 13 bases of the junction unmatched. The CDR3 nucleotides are TGTGCCATCAGTGAGCCTCTTGTTATGGCGGGGGGAAATGAGCAGTTCTTC. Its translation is CAISEPLVMAGGNEQFF.

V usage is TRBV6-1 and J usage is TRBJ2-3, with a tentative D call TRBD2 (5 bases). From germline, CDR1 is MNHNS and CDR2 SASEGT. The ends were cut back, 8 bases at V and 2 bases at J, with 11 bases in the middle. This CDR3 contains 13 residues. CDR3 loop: CASAGRATDTQYF. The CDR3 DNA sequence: TGTGCCAGCGCGGGTAGAGCCACAGATACGCAGTATTTT.

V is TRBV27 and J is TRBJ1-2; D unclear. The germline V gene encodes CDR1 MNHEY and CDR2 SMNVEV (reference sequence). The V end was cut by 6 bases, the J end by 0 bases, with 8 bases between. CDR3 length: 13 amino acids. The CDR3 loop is CASRPNTNYGYTF. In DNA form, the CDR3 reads TGTGCCAGCAGGCCCAACACTAACTATGGCTACACCTTC.

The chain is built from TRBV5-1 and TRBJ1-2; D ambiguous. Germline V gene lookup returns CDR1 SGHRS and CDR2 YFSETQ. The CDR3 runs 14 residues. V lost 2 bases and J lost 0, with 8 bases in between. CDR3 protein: CASSLVGSNYGYTF. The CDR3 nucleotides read TGCGCCAGCAGCTTAGTCGGGTCTAACTATGGCTACACCTTC.

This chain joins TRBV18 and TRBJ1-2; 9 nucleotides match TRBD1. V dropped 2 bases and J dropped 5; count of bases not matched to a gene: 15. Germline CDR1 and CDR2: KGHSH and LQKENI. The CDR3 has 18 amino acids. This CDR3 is CASSPRVRAGTGIYGYTF. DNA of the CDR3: TGTGCCAGCTCACCAAGGGTTCGGGCAGGGACAGGGATATATGGCTACACCTTC.

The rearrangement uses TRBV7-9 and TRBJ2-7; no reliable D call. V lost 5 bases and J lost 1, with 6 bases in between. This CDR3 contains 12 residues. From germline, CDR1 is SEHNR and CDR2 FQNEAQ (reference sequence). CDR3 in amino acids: CASSPRSYEQYF. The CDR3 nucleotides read TGTGCCAGCAGCCCGAGGTCCTACGAGCAGTACTTC.

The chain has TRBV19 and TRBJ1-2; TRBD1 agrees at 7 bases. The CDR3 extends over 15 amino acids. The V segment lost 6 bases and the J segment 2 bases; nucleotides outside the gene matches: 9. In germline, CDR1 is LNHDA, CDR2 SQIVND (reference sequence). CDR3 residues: CASRGRDRRNYGYTF. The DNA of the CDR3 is TGTGCCAGTAGGGGAAGGGACAGAAGAAACTATGGCTACACCTTC.

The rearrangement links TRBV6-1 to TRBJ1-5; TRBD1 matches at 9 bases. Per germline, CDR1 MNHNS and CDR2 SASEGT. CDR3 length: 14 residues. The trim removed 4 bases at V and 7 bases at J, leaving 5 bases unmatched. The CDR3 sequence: CASSVQGAGQPQHF. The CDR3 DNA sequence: TGTGCCAGCAGTGTACAGGGGGCAGGCCAGCCCCAGCATTTT.

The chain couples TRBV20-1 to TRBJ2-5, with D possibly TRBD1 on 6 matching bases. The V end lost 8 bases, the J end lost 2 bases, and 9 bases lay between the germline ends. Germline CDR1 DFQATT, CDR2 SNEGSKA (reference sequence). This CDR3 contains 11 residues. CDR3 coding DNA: TGCAGTACACAGGGACAAGAGACCCAGTACTTC. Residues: CSTQGQETQYF.

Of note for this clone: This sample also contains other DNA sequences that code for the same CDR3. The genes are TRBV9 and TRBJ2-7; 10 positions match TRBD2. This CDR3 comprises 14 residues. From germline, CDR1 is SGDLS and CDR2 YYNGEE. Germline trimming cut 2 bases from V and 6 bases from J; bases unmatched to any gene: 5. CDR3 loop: CASSVEAGGGEQYF. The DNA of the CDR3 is TGTGCCAGCAGCGTGGAAGCGGGAGGGGGCGAGCAGTACTTC.

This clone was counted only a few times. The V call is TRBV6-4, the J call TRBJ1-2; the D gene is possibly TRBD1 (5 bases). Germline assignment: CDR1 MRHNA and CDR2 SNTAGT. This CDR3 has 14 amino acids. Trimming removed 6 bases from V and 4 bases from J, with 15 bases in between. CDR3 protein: CASSFPGGTYGYTF. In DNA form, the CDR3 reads TGTGCCAGCAGCTTCCCCGGGGGGACCTATGGCTACACCTTC.

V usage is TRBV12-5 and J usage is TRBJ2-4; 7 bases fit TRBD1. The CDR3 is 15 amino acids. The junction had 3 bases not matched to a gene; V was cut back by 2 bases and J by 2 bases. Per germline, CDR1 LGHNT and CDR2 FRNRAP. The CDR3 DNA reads TGTGCTAGTGGTTTGCCACAGGGGTCCAAAAACATTCAGTACTTC. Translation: CASGLPQGSKNIQYF.

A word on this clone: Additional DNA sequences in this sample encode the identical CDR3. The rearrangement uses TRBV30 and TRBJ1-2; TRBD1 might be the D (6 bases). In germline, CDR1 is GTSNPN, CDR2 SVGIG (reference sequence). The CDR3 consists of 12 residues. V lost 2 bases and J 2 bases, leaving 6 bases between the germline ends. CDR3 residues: CAWSQGNYGYTF. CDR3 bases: TGTGCCTGGAGTCAGGGGAACTATGGCTACACCTTC.

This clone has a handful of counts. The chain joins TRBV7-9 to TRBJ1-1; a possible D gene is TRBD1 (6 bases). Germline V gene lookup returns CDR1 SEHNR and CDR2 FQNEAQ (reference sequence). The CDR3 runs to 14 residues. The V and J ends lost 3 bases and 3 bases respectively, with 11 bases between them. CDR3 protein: CASSLTTGYTEAFF. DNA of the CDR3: TGTGCCAGCAGCTTGACTACAGGGTACACTGAAGCTTTCTTT.

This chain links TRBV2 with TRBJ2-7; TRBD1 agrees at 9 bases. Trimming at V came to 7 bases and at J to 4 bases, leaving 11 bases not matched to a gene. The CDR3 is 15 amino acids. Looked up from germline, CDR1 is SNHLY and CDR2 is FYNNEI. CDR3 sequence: CASTKSGTGSYEQYF. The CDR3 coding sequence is TGTGCCAGCACTAAATCCGGGACAGGGTCATACGAGCAGTACTTC.

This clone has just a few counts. The CDR3 reads CASSESVGGIAANEQFF. The CDR3, as DNA: TGCGCCAGCAGTGAGTCTGTAGGCGGGATCGCGGCCAATGAGCAGTTCTTC. V gene TRBV10-2 combines with J gene TRBJ2-1, with a weak D call TRBD2 (6 bases). Germline-derived CDR1 and CDR2 are WSHSY and SAAADI. The CDR3 loop spans 17 amino acids. Trimming removed 0 bases from V and 6 bases from J, with 18 bases in between.

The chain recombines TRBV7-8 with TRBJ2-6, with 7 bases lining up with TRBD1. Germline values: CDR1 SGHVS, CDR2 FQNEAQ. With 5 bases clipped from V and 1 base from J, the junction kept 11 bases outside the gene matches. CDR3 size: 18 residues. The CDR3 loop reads CASSRRDSTNSGANVLTF. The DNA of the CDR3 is TGTGCCAGCAGCCGCCGGGACAGCACCAATTCTGGGGCCAACGTCCTGACTTTC.

The CDR3 DNA sequence: TGTGCCAGCAGCTCCCGGACTGTCGAAGAGACCCAGTACTTC. Its protein is CASSSRTVEETQYF. V gene TRBV7-8 combines with J gene TRBJ2-5; D perhaps matches TRBD2 (5 bases). This CDR3 spans 14 amino acids. Between the trimmed V and J ends, which lost 4 bases and 3 bases, there was a span of 12 bases. CDR1 and CDR2 (germline): SGHVS, FQNEAQ.

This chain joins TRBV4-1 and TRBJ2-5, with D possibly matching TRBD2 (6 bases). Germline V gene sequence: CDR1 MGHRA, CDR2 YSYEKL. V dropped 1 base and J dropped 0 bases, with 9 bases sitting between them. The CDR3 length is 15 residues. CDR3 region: CASSQGASDQETQYF. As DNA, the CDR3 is TGCGCCAGCAGCCAAGGGGCTAGCGACCAAGAGACCCAGTACTTC.

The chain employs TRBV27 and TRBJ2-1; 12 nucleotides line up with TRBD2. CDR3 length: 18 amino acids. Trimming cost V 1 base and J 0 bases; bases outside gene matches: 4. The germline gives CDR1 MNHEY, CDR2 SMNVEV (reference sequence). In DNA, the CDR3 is TGTGCCAGCAGTTTATGGAGGACTAGCGGGGCCTCCTACAATGAGCAGTTCTTC. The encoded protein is CASSLWRTSGASYNEQFF.

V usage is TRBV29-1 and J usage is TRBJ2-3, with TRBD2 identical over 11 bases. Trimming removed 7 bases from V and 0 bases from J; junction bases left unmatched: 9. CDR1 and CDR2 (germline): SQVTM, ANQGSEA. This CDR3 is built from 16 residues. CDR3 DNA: TGCAGCGCCAGGACGACTAGCGGGAAAAGCACAGATACGCAGTATTTT. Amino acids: CSARTTSGKSTDTQYF.

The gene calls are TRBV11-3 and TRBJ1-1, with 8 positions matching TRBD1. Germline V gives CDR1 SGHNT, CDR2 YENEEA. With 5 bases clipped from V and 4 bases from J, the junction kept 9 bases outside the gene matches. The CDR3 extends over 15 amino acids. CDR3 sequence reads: CASSPSTGESTEAFF. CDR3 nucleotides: TGTGCCAGCAGCCCCTCGACAGGGGAGAGCACTGAAGCTTTCTTT.